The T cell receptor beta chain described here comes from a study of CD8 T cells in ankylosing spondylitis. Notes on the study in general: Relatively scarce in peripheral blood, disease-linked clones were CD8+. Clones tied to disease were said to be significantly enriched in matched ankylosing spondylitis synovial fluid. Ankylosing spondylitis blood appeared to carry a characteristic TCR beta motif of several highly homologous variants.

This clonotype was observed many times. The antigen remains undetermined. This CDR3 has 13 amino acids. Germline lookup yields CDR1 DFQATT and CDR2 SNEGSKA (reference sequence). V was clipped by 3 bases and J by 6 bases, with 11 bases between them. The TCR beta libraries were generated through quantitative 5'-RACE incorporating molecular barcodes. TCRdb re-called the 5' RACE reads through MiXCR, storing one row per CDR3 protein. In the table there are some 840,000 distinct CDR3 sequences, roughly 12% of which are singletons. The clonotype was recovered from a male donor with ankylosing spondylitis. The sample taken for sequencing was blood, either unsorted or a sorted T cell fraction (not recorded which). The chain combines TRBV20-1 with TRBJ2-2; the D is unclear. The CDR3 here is CSARRSSSGELFF. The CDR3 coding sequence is TGCAGTGCTAGGCGAAGTAGCTCCGGGGAGCTGTTTTTT.